This TCR beta chain stems from a study of cytomegalovirus exposure and HLA in healthy donors. Notes on the study in general: A missense variant in DCLRE1C was later tied to TCR beta V- and J-gene trimming.

Comment on this clone: Antigen unknown.

Trimming shortened V by 3 bases and J by 0 bases, and 8 bases separated the two germline ends. The CDR3 totals 15 residues. Germline-derived CDR1 and CDR2 are LNHDA and SQIVND (reference sequence). Vbeta (60) and Jbeta (13) primers were used in the PCR. Sequencing was performed with immunoSEQ multiplex PCR; in TCRdb, only in-frame clones are kept and a portion is missing. The table records 150,000 to 200,000 clones, approximately 82% of them present only once. This sequence originates from a middle-aged man in good health and CMV-seropositive. The sequenced material came from PBMCs. The chain employs TRBV19 and TRBJ1-4; no reliable D call. The CDR3 nucleotides read TGTGCCAGTAGTATGGGCAGGCCAACTAATGAAAAACTGTTTTTT. Translation gives CASSMGRPTNEKLFF.